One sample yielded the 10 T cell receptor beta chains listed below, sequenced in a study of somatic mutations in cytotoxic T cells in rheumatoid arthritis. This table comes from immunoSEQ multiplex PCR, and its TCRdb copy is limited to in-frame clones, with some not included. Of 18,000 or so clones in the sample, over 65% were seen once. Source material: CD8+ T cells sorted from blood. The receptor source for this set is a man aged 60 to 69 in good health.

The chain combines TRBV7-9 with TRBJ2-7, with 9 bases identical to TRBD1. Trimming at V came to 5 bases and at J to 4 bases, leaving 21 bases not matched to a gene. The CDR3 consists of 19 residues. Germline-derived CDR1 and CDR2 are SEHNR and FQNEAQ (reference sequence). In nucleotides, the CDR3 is TGTGCCAGCAGCCCGGGGACAGGGAAAACCTTTAATACCCCGTACGAGCAGTACTTC. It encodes CASSPGTGKTFNTPYEQYF.

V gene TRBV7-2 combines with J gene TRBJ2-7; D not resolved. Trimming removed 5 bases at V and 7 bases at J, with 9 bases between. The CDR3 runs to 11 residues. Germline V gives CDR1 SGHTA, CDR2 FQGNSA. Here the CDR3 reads CASSPPGEQYF. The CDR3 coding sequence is TGTGCCAGCAGCCCCCCCGGGGAGCAGTACTTC.

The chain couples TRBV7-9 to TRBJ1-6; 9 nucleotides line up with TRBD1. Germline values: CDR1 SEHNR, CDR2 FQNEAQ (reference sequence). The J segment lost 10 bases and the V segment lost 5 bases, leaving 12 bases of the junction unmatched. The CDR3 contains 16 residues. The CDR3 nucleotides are TGTGCCAGCAGCGATCCGGACAGGGGAGTGGGATCACCCCTCCACTTT. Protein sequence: CASSDPDRGVGSPLHF.

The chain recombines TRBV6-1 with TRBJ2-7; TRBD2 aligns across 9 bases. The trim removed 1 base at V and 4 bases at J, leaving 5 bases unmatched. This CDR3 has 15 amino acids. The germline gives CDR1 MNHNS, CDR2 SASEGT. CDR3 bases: TGTGCCAGCAGTGAAGTTGCGGGGGGGCGGTACGAGCAGTACTTC. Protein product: CASSEVAGGRYEQYF.

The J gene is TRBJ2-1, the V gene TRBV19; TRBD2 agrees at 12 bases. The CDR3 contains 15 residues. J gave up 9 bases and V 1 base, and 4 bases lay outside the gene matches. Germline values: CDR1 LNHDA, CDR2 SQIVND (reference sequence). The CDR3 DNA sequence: TGTGCCAGTAGTATAGCCGAGACTAGCGGGAGTGAGCAGTTCTTC. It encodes CASSIAETSGSEQFF.

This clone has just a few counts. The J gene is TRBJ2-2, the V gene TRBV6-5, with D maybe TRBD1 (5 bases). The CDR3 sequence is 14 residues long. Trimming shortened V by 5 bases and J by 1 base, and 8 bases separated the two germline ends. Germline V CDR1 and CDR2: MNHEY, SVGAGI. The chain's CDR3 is CASSKGQNTGELFF. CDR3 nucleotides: TGTGCCAGCAGTAAGGGGCAGAACACCGGGGAGCTGTTTTTT.

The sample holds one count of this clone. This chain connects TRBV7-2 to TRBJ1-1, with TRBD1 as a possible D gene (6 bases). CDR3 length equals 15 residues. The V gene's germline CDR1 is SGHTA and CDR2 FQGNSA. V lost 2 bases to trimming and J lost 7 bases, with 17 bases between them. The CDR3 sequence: CASSLPQTGVVEAFF. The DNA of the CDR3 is TGTGCCAGCAGCTTACCTCAGACAGGAGTTGTTGAAGCTTTCTTT.

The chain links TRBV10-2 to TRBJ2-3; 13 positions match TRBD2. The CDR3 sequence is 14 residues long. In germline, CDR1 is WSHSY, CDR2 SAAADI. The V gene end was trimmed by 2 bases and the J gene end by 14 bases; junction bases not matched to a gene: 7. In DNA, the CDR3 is TGCGCCAGCAGTGAGCCCCGGACTAGCGGGGGTGGGTATTTT. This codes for CASSEPRTSGGGYF.

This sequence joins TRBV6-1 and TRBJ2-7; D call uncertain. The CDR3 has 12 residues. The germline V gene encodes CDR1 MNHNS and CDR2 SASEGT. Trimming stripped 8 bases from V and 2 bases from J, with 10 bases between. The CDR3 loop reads CASGHSPYEQYF. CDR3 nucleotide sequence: TGTGCCAGCGGCCACAGCCCCTACGAGCAGTACTTC.

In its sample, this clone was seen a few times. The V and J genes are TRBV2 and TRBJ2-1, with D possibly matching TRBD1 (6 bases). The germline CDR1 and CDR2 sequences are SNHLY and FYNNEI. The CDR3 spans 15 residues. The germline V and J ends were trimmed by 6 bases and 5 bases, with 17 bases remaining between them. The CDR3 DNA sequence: TGTGCCAGCAGGGAACAGGGTCCCCTACACAATGAGCAGTTCTTC. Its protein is CASREQGPLHNEQFF.